This entry lists 17 T cell receptor beta chains sequenced from one sample in a study of blood T cell repertoires in COVID-19. Some clones are missing from TCRdb's copy, which holds only in-frame ones; the method was immunoSEQ multiplex PCR. The sample carries fewer than 130,000 clones, just over 75% recorded once. The sequenced material came from peripheral blood. The receptors stem from a woman aged 80 or over with acute or convalescent COVID-19.

This sequence joins TRBV7-2 and TRBJ1-3, with D possibly being TRBD1 (6 bases). Germline V CDR1 and CDR2: SGHTA, FQGNSA. Deletions cut 1 base from V and 0 bases from J, with 13 bases between. This CDR3 comprises 17 residues. This CDR3 is CASSLVRGQLSGNTIYF. CDR3 sequence (DNA): TGTGCCAGCAGCTTAGTAAGAGGACAGCTCTCTGGAAACACCATATATTTT.

The rearrangement links TRBV12-5 to TRBJ2-3; 8 bases agree with TRBD1. Losses at the gene ends were 4 bases for V and 3 bases for J; bases not matched to a gene: 3. The CDR3 is 14 residues long. Germline values: CDR1 LGHNT, CDR2 FRNRAP. Here the CDR3 reads CASGSRDRTDTQYF. CDR3 coding DNA: TGTGCTAGTGGTTCCCGGGACAGGACAGATACGCAGTATTTT.

This clone turned up a few times. V usage is TRBV9 and J usage is TRBJ2-5, with TRBD2 identical over 11 bases. From germline, CDR1 is SGDLS and CDR2 YYNGEE. CDR3 length equals 14 residues. The V and J ends lost 2 bases and 5 bases, in that order; junction bases with no gene match: 2. CDR3 protein: CASSVTSGDETQYF. The CDR3 DNA reads TGTGCCAGCAGCGTGACTAGCGGGGATGAGACCCAGTACTTC.

The rearrangement links TRBV7-2 to TRBJ1-3; no firm D call. Germline CDR1 and CDR2: SGHTA and FQGNSA. V lost 0 bases to trimming and J lost 0 bases, with 9 bases between them. The CDR3 runs 16 residues. CDR3 nucleotides: TGTGCCAGCAGCTTAGCGACACCTAACTCTGGAAACACCATATATTTT. Amino acid sequence: CASSLATPNSGNTIYF.

This chain connects TRBV7-9 to TRBJ1-3, with 7 bases fitting TRBD1. The trim removed 1 base at V and 4 bases at J, leaving 4 bases unmatched. CDR3 length equals 15 residues. Germline V CDR1 and CDR2: SEHNR, FQNEAQ (reference sequence). The CDR3 DNA is TGTGCCAGCAGCTTAGGACAGGGACCCGGAAACACCATATATTTT. As protein: CASSLGQGPGNTIYF.

This clone was seen a handful of times. The rearrangement joins TRBV18 to TRBJ1-4; unclear D gene. Per the germline V gene, CDR1 is KGHSH and CDR2 is LQKENI. The CDR3 runs to 16 residues. Trimming pared 1 base from V and 4 bases from J, leaving 13 bases between. CDR3 protein: CASSPREQRDNEKLFF. CDR3 sequence (DNA): TGTGCCAGCTCACCACGGGAGCAACGGGATAATGAAAAACTGTTTTTT.

The V call is TRBV27, the J call TRBJ2-7, with a possible D match to TRBD1 (5 bases). The CDR3 runs 13 residues. Trimming removed 4 bases from V and 3 bases from J, with 10 bases in between. From germline, CDR1 is MNHEY and CDR2 SMNVEV (reference sequence). This chain's CDR3 is CASSSLTVYEQYF. The CDR3 DNA reads TGTGCCAGCAGTTCACTGACAGTCTACGAGCAGTACTTC.

In this sample, this clone turned up once. This sequence joins TRBV6-5 and TRBJ1-1; no definite D call. The germline CDR1 and CDR2 sequences are MNHEY and SVGAGI. The CDR3 has 12 amino acids. V dropped 4 bases and J dropped 7 bases, with 10 bases sitting between them. The CDR3 sequence: CASSSGVDEAFF. The CDR3 DNA sequence: TGTGCCAGCAGTTCCGGGGTTGATGAAGCTTTCTTT.

The rearrangement uses TRBV20-1 and TRBJ1-5, with TRBD1 matching 12 bases. The CDR3 totals 19 residues. V gave up 3 bases and J gave up 3 bases; unmatched junction bases: 15. Germline CDR1 reads DFQATT; CDR2 reads SNEGSKA (reference sequence). Here the CDR3 DNA reads TGCAGTGCTAGTAGGGCCCCCGGGACAGGGGGCCAGATCAATCAGCCCCAGCATTTT. Translating it yields CSASRAPGTGGQINQPQHF.

The J gene is TRBJ2-1, the V gene TRBV7-2, with 10 bases matching TRBD2. V trimming: 6 bases; J trimming: 8 bases; junction bases outside the gene matches: 1. The CDR3 consists of 12 residues. Germline V gene sequence: CDR1 SGHTA, CDR2 FQGNSA. The CDR3 loop reads CASRLAGDEQFF. In DNA form, the CDR3 reads TGTGCCAGCAGGCTAGCGGGAGATGAGCAGTTCTTC.

The V gene is TRBV11-2, the J gene TRBJ1-5; perhaps TRBD1 as D (5 bases). Germline CDR1 and CDR2: SGHAT and FQNNGV. The CDR3 is 15 residues long. V was shortened by 2 bases and J by 4 bases, with 12 bases between the two germline ends. In nucleotides, the CDR3 is TGTGCCAGCAGCTTACAGGGCGCGGCAAATCAGCCCCAGCATTTT. This translates into CASSLQGAANQPQHF.

The chain carries TRBV6-5 and TRBJ1-6; TRBD1 is a possible D gene (6 bases). The CDR3 has 13 residues. From germline, CDR1 is MNHEY and CDR2 SVGAGI. V lost 8 bases, J lost 8 bases, and 13 bases lay in between. CDR3 amino acids: CASYPGQHSPLHF. Written as DNA, the CDR3 is TGTGCCAGCTATCCGGGACAACATTCACCCCTCCACTTT.

The V and J genes are TRBV19 and TRBJ1-2; 9 bases align to TRBD1. Looked up from germline, CDR1 is LNHDA and CDR2 is SQIVND (reference sequence). The CDR3 runs 14 residues. The junction had 5 bases not matched to a gene; V was cut back by 7 bases and J by 2 bases. In DNA, the CDR3 is TGTGCCAGTATTCCGGGACAGGGCAACTATGGCTACACCTTC. This sequence encodes CASIPGQGNYGYTF.

This clone was seen repeatedly, ten times or more. This chain connects TRBV19 to TRBJ2-2, with TRBD1 matching over 7 bases. V gave up 7 bases and J gave up 3 bases; unmatched junction bases: 8. The CDR3 runs to 15 residues. The germline V gene encodes CDR1 LNHDA and CDR2 SQIVND (reference sequence). The CDR3 nucleotides are TGTGCCAGTACCCTCGACAGGGTAGACACCGGGGAGCTGTTTTTT. It encodes CASTLDRVDTGELFF.

This clone was detected a few times. V and J are TRBV25-1 and TRBJ2-3, with D possibly TRBD2 on 5 matching bases. The germline CDR1 and CDR2 sequences are MGHDK and SYGVNS. The CDR3 has 13 amino acids. The germline V and J ends were trimmed by 7 bases and 1 base, with 9 bases remaining between them. For the CDR3, the DNA is TGTGCCAGCAAAGCGGAAGGCACAGATACGCAGTATTTT. It codes for CASKAEGTDTQYF.

The V call is TRBV5-1, the J call TRBJ2-7; no firm D call. Trimming left V 4 bases short and J 3 bases short, with 17 bases between. This CDR3 has 15 residues. CDR1 and CDR2 from the germline V gene are SGHRS and YFSETQ. As DNA, the CDR3 is TGCGCCAGCAGCCCACCCCCACCCGGCGGCTACGAGCAGTACTTC. Amino acid sequence: CASSPPPPGGYEQYF.

This clone was observed once. The J gene is TRBJ2-5, the V gene TRBV7-6, with TRBD2 identical over 12 bases. The CDR3 runs to 17 residues. With V trimmed by 0 bases and J by 5 bases, 7 bases remained unmatched. CDR1 is SGHVS, CDR2 FNYEAQ, per germline. The CDR3, as DNA: TGTGCCAGCAGCTTAGCGCAACTAGCGGGGGGTCGGGAGACCCAGTACTTC. It yields the protein CASSLAQLAGGRETQYF.